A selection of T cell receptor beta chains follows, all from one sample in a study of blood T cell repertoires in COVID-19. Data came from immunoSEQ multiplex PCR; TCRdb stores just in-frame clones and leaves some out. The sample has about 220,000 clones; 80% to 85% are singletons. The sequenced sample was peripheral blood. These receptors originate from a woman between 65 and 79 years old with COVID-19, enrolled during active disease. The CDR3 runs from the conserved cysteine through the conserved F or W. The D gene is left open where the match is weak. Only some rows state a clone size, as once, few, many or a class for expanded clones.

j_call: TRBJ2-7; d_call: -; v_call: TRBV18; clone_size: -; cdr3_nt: TGTGCCAGCTCACCAGAAGTCACAACCTACGAGCAGTACTTC; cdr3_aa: CASSPEVTTYEQYF
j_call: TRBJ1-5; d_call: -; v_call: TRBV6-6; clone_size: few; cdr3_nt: TGTGCCAGCAGTTGGGGGGAGAATCAGCCCCAGCATTTT; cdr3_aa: CASSWGENQPQHF
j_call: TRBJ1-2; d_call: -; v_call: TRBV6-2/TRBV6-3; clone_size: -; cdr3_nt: TGTGCCAGCAGTCCCTCCACTCAAAGAGGAGGCTACACCTTC; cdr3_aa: CASSPSTQRGGYTF
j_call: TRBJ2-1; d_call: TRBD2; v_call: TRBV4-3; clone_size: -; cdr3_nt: TGCGCCAGCAGCCAAGACTGGGGGAGGGCAGGGAATGAGCAGTTCTTC; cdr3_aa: CASSQDWGRAGNEQFF
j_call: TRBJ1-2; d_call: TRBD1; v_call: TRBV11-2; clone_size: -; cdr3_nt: TGTGCCAGCAGCTCCACAGGGGGCGCCGGGTATGGCTACACCTTC; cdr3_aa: CASSSTGGAGYGYTF
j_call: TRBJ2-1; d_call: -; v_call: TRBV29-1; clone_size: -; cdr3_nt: TGCAGCGCCGCACGGGGACTTAACAATGAGCAGTTCTTC; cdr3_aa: CSAARGLNNEQFF
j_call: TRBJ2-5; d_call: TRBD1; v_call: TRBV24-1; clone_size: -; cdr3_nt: TGTGCCACCAGTGACCCCGGGACAGGGGTTTCGGAGACCCAGTACTTC; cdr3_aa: CATSDPGTGVSETQYF
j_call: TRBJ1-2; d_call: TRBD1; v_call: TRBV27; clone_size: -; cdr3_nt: TGTGCCAGCAGTTCGGACAGGGTCACCTATGGCTACACCTTC; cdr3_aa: CASSSDRVTYGYTF
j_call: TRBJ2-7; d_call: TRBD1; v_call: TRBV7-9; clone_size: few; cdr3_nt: TGTGCCAGCAGCTTAGGGACAGGGAGCTACGAGCAGTACTTC; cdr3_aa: CASSLGTGSYEQYF
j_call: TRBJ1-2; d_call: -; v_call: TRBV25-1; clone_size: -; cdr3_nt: TGTGCCAGCAGTGAAGGGAGCCGGGATGGCTACACCTTC; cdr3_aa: CASSEGSRDGYTF
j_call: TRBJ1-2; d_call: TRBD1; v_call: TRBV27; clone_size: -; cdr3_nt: TGTGCCAGCAGTTGGACAGGGGGCAATGGCTACACCTTC; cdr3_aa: CASSWTGGNGYTF
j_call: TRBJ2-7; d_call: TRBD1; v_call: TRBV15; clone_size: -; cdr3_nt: TGTGCCACCAGCACGACAGGGGGCTCCTACGAGCAGTACTTC; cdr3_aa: CATSTTGGSYEQYF
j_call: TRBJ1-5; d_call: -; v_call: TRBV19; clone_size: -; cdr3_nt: TGTGCCAGTAGTAGAGGTTTGCAGCCCCAGCATTTT; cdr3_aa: CASSRGLQPQHF
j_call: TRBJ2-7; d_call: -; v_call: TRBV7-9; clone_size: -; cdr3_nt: TGTGCCAGCAGCTTATCTAGTCCTTACTACGAGCAGTACTTC; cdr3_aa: CASSLSSPYYEQYF
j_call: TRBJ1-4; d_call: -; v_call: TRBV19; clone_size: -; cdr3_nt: TGTGCCAGTAGTAGGTGGGAACAGGTGAATGAAAAACTGTTTTTT; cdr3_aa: CASSRWEQVNEKLFF
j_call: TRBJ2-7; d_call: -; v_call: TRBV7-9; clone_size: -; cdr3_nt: TGTGCCAGCAGCTTATTCGTGGCGGGATCCTACGAGCAGTACTTC; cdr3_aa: CASSLFVAGSYEQYF
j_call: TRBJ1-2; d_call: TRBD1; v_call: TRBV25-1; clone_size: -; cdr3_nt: TGTGCCAGCAGTGTCCCGGGACAGGGGAAGGGAGGCTACACCTTC; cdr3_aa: CASSVPGQGKGGYTF
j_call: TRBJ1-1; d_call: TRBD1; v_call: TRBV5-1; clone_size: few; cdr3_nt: TGCGCCAGCAGCTTGGGCAACCGACAGGGGGCCACTGAAGCTTTCTTT; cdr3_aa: CASSLGNRQGATEAFF
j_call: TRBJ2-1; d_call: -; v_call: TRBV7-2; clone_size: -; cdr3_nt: TGTGCCAGCAGCCCCAACAGGGTAATCGATGAGCAGTTCTTC; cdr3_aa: CASSPNRVIDEQFF
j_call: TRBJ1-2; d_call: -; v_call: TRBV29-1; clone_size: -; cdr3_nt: TGCAGCGTTGTATCTGGCTACACCTTC; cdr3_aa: CSVVSGYTF
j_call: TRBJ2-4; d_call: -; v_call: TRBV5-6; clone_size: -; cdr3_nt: TGTGCCAGCAGCTTGGGTACAGGTGGCCAAGCCAAAAACATTCAGTACTTC; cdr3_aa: CASSLGTGGQAKNIQYF
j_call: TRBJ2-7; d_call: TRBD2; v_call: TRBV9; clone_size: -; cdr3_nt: TGTGCCAGCAGCGCCGGGACTAGCGGGAGGCAGTATTACGAGCGGCAGTACTTC; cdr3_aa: CASSAGTSGRQYYERQYF
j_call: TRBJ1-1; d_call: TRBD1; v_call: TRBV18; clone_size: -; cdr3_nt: TGTGCCAGCTCTTTACCTCCCGCGACAGGGGACAACACTGAAGCTTTCTTT; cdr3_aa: CASSLPPATGDNTEAFF
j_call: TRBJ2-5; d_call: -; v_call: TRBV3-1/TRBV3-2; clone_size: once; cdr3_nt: TGTGCCAGCAGCCAGCTAGGGGTCGGTGGAGAGACCCAGTACTTC; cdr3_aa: CASSQLGVGGETQYF
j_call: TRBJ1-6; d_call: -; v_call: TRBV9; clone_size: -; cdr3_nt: TGTGCCAGCAGCGTGAGACAGAGCAATTCACCCCTCCACTTT; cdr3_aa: CASSVRQSNSPLHF
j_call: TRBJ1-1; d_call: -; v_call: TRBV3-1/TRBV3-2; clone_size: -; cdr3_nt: TGTGCCAGCAGCCAACAGGGGAGGGACACTGAAGCTTTCTTT; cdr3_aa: CASSQQGRDTEAFF
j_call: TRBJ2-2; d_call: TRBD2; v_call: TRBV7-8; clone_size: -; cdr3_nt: TGTGCCAGCAGCCTAACGCCCCGGCTACTAGCGGGAGACCCCGGGGAGCTGTTTTTT; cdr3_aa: CASSLTPRLLAGDPGELFF
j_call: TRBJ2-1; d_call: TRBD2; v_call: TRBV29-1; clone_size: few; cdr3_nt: TGCAGCGTTGAAGGGGGACTAGCGGGACTCAATGAGCAGTTCTTC; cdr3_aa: CSVEGGLAGLNEQFF
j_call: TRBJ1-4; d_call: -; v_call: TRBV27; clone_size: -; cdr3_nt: TGTGCCAGCAGCGTACAGGGCTTGACTAATGAAAAACTGTTTTTT; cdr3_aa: CASSVQGLTNEKLFF